This TCR beta chain was retrieved from a study of early stage breast cancer tumors. Study-wide points: Commonly generated sequences made up most enriched TCRB sequences shared between patients. Compared with adjacent normal breast tissue, tumors showed around 2.7-fold greater T cell density and higher clonality. Blood repertoires resembled normal breast more than tumor.

A word on this clone: Antigen unknown.

Germline V gene lookup returns CDR1 SGHTS and CDR2 YDEGEE. The CDR3 is 14 residues long. V lost 1 base and J 0 bases, leaving 8 bases between the germline ends. Some clones are missing from TCRdb's copy, which holds only in-frame ones; the method was immunoSEQ multiplex PCR. The sample has tens of thousands of clones, roughly 69% seen once; the top ten hold roughly 7.2%. The clonotype was recovered from a person aged 45-65 years with breast cancer. Sequenced input: blood. V and J are TRBV5-8 and TRBJ2-7; no reliable D call. CDR3 sequence reads: CASSLSASSYEQYV. Written as DNA, the CDR3 is TGTGCCAGCAGCTTGTCAGCGAGCTCCTACGAGCAGTACGTC.